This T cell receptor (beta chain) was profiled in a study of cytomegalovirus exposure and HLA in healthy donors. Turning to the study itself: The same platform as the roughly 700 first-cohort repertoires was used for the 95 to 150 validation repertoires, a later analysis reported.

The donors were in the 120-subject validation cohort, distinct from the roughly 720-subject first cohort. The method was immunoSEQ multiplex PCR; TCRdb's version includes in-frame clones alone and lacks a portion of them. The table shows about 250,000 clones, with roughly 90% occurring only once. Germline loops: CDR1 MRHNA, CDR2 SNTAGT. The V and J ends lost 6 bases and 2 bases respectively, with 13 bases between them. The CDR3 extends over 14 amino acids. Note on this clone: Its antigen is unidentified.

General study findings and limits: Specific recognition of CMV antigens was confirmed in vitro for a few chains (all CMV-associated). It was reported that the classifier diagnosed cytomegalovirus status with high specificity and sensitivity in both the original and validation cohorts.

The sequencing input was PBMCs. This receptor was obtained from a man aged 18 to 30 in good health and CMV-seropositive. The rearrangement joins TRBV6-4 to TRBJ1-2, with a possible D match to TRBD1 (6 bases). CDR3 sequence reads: CASSPGAANYGYTF. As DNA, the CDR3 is TGTGCCAGCAGCCCAGGGGCTGCGAACTATGGCTACACCTTC.